A single sample gave rise to the 21 T cell receptor beta chains below, sequenced in a study of blood T cell repertoires in COVID-19. Profiling relied on immunoSEQ multiplex PCR, and the TCRdb table lists in-frame clones only, not all of them. The sample carries approximately 210,000 clones, 65% to 90% recorded once. Sequencing was done on a sample of PBMCs or T cells enriched from blood (not recorded which). These receptor sequences come from a man in his forties who had recovered from COVID-19.

The genes are TRBV4-3 and TRBJ2-1, with D possibly TRBD1 on 6 matching bases. CDR3 length: 16 residues. V lost 0 bases and J 7 bases, leaving 16 bases between the germline ends. Germline lookup yields CDR1 LGHNA and CDR2 YSLEER. The CDR3 spells CASSQDGGGWQNEQFF. The CDR3 DNA reads TGCGCCAGCAGCCAAGATGGTGGGGGCTGGCAAAATGAGCAGTTCTTC.

The chain carries TRBV19 and TRBJ1-1; D is unclear. Germline CDR1 is LNHDA and CDR2 is SQIVND (reference sequence). Trimming removed 5 bases at V and 1 base at J, with 14 bases between. The CDR3 length is 15 residues. The CDR3 nucleotides are TGTGCCAGTAGTTTCGGGAATCGAGGGAACACTGAAGCTTTCTTT. It yields the protein CASSFGNRGNTEAFF.

The chain employs TRBV5-1 and TRBJ2-5; D is perhaps TRBD1 (6 bases). V dropped 1 base and J dropped 5 bases, with 12 bases sitting between them. Germline V lookup: CDR1 SGHRS, CDR2 YFSETQ. This CDR3 is 14 amino acids long. In DNA, the CDR3 is TGCGCCAGCAGCTTGACAGGGCTTGTGGAGACCCAGTACTTC. Residues: CASSLTGLVETQYF. Variable domain in full (rest from reference TRBV5-1 and TRBJ2-5): KAGVTQTPRYLIKTRGQQVTLSCSPISGHRSVSWYQQTPGQGLQFLFEYFSETQRNKGNFPGRFSGRQFSNSRSEMNVSTLELGDSALYLCASSLTGLVETQYFGPGTRLLVL.

This clone was seen only a few times. The V call is TRBV6-5, the J call TRBJ1-3; no clear D gene. CDR3 size: 15 residues. Germline loops: CDR1 MNHEY, CDR2 SVGAGI. The V and J ends lost 2 bases and 4 bases respectively, with 12 bases between them. This CDR3 reads CASSYGYSQGNTIYF. The DNA of the CDR3 is TGTGCCAGCAGTTACGGCTACAGTCAGGGAAACACCATATATTTT.

The CDR3 is CASSPETGGGQPQHF. The DNA for the CDR3 is TGCGCCAGCAGCCCGGAGACAGGGGGCGGTCAGCCCCAGCATTTT. The V call is TRBV5-1, the J call TRBJ1-5, with TRBD1 matching over 10 bases. Germline CDR1 and CDR2: SGHRS and YFSETQ. This CDR3 region has 15 residues. With V trimmed by 4 bases and J by 6 bases, 7 bases remained unmatched. The entire variable domain, with the rest obtained from reference TRBV5-1 and TRBJ1-5, is as follows: KAGVTQTPRYLIKTRGQQVTLSCSPISGHRSVSWYQQTPGQGLQFLFEYFSETQRNKGNFPGRFSGRQFSNSRSEMNVSTLELGDSALYLCASSPETGGGQPQHFGDGTRLSIL.

DNA for the CDR3: TGTGCCAGCAGCTTAGTGGGGACTAGCGGGGATGGGCCCTACAATGAGCAGTTCTTC. Protein product: CASSLVGTSGDGPYNEQFF. This chain joins TRBV7-9 and TRBJ2-1, with 13 bases identical to TRBD2. The CDR3 has 19 residues. The ends lost 1 base at V and 2 bases at J; junction bases unmatched: 8. Per germline, CDR1 SEHNR and CDR2 FQNEAQ (reference sequence).

V usage is TRBV5-1 and J usage is TRBJ2-7, with TRBD2 matching 15 bases. Germline CDR1 reads SGHRS; CDR2 reads YFSETQ. The J segment lost 0 bases and the V segment lost 4 bases, leaving 5 bases of the junction unmatched. This CDR3 is 17 amino acids long. The chain's CDR3 is CASSAGLAGGPSYEQYF. CDR3 coding DNA: TGCGCCAGCAGCGCGGGACTAGCGGGAGGCCCCTCCTACGAGCAGTACTTC.

The chain combines TRBV27 with TRBJ1-4; D unclear. Germline V gene lookup returns CDR1 MNHEY and CDR2 SMNVEV (reference sequence). With 2 bases removed from V and 8 bases from J, the gap between germline ends came to 9 bases. The CDR3 contains 13 residues. CDR3: CASSLKPYEKLFF. The CDR3 DNA is TGTGCCAGCAGTTTAAAACCCTACGAAAAACTGTTTTTT.

The chain joins TRBV2 to TRBJ2-7; no clear D. The V gene's germline CDR1 is SNHLY and CDR2 FYNNEI. CDR3 length: 12 residues. Trimming took 2 bases from V and 3 from J, leaving 5 bases between them. CDR3 protein: CASSESGYEQYV. CDR3 in DNA: TGTGCCAGCAGTGAATCCGGCTACGAGCAGTACGTC.

The J gene is TRBJ1-2, the V gene TRBV28, with unresolved D. Germline V gene sequence: CDR1 MDHEN, CDR2 SYDVKM. The V gene lost 3 bases and the J gene lost 4 bases, with 9 bases spanning the gap. The CDR3 spans 13 residues. The CDR3 DNA is TGTGCCAGCAGTTTGGAGGGTTTCTATGGCTACACCTTC. This codes for CASSLEGFYGYTF.

The chain has TRBV28 and TRBJ1-5; D is undetermined. The CDR3 runs to 13 residues. With 3 bases removed from V and 5 bases from J, the gap between germline ends came to 8 bases. CDR1 and CDR2 (germline): MDHEN, SYDVKM. Here the CDR3 reads CASSFNRDQPQHF. The CDR3 region has the DNA TGTGCCAGCAGTTTCAACAGAGATCAGCCCCAGCATTTT.

CDR3 loop: CASSEYRDGLAGSSYNEQFF. CDR3 coding DNA: TGCGCCAGCAGTGAGTACAGGGACGGACTAGCGGGAAGCTCCTACAATGAGCAGTTCTTC. The V and J genes are TRBV10-2 and TRBJ2-1; 12 bases map to TRBD2. The junction had 10 bases not matched to a gene; V was cut back by 1 base and J by 0 bases. The CDR3 has 20 amino acids. Germline-derived CDR1 and CDR2 are WSHSY and SAAADI.

This chain uses TRBV5-1 with TRBJ1-1; 8 nucleotides match TRBD1. The germline CDR1 and CDR2 sequences are SGHRS and YFSETQ. The length of the CDR3 is 13 residues. The V gene end was trimmed by 5 bases and the J gene end by 3 bases; junction bases not matched to a gene: 3. CDR3 sequence (DNA): TGCGCCAGCAGGACAGGGGCGGACACTGAAGCTTTCTTT. It codes for CASRTGADTEAFF.

This chain joins TRBV11-2 and TRBJ2-2; 7 bases align to TRBD1. Germline CDR1 is SGHAT and CDR2 is FQNNGV. CDR3 length: 15 amino acids. Germline trimming cut 5 bases from V and 3 bases from J; bases unmatched to any gene: 6. The CDR3 here is CASSRRTGYTGELFF. For the CDR3, the DNA is TGTGCCAGCAGCCGGAGGACAGGTTACACCGGGGAGCTGTTTTTT.

The V gene is TRBV4-1, the J gene TRBJ2-3; 7 bases fit TRBD2. CDR1 is MGHRA, CDR2 YSYEKL, per germline. Losses at the gene ends were 8 bases for V and 3 bases for J; bases not matched to a gene: 8. The CDR3 extends over 14 amino acids. The CDR3 region is CASGSSGGTDTQYF. For the CDR3, the DNA is TGCGCCAGCGGATCTAGCGGAGGAACAGATACGCAGTATTTT.

The CDR3 coding sequence is TGTGCCAGCAGTGTCCCCGGGACAGGGTACAATGAAAAACTGTTTTTT. Amino acid sequence: CASSVPGTGYNEKLFF. The rearrangement uses TRBV28 and TRBJ1-4; 9 positions match TRBD1. The CDR3 has 16 amino acids. The germline gives CDR1 MDHEN, CDR2 SYDVKM. V lost 5 bases and J lost 5; bases outside the gene matches: 9.

The chain recombines TRBV10-1 with TRBJ2-3, with D maybe TRBD2 (6 bases). Germline lookup yields CDR1 WNHNN and CDR2 SYGVQD (reference sequence). The germline V and J ends were trimmed by 4 bases and 1 base, with 12 bases remaining between them. This CDR3 region has 15 residues. The CDR3 region has the DNA TGCGCCAGCAGTGTAGGAGGGGCCGGCACAGATACGCAGTATTTT. The encoded protein is CASSVGGAGTDTQYF.

The rearrangement links TRBV9 to TRBJ2-1, with 7 bases aligning to TRBD2. The CDR3 consists of 16 residues. The V segment lost 0 bases and the J segment 2 bases; nucleotides outside the gene matches: 5. Germline V gene lookup returns CDR1 SGDLS and CDR2 YYNGEE. The CDR3 DNA reads as TGTGCCAGCAGCGTAGTGGGCGGGACTACCTACAATGAGCAGTTCTTC. It codes for CASSVVGGTTYNEQFF.

The chain employs TRBV15 and TRBJ2-1; 13 bases agree with TRBD2. CDR3 length: 16 residues. The junction had 5 bases not matched to a gene; V was cut back by 1 base and J by 8 bases. Germline V gene data show CDR1 as LNHNV and CDR2 as YYDKDF (reference sequence). In DNA, the CDR3 is TGTGCCACCAGCAGAGTCCGGACTAGCGGGAGTGATGAGCAGTTCTTC. Protein: CATSRVRTSGSDEQFF.

This clone has only one observation. V and J are TRBV3-1 (or the pseudogene TRBV3-2) and TRBJ2-3, with 9 bases identical to TRBD2. The germline gives CDR1 LGHDT, CDR2 YNNKEL (reference sequence). V lost 0 bases and J lost 0; bases outside the gene matches: 1. The CDR3 contains 16 residues. This chain's CDR3 is CASSQDTSGSTDTQYF. Here the CDR3 DNA reads TGTGCCAGCAGCCAAGATACTAGCGGGAGCACAGATACGCAGTATTTT.

This rearrangement joins TRBV7-8 to TRBJ1-5; 7 positions agree with TRBD1. CDR1 is SGHVS and CDR2 is FQNEAQ in the germline V gene. V shed 1 base, J shed 4 bases, and the junction held 19 bases outside the gene matches. The CDR3 runs to 20 residues. The CDR3, as DNA: TGTGCCAGCAGCTTAGTAGGAGGCAGGGGGTCTAGTAGAAGTAATCAGCCCCAGCATTTT. Residues: CASSLVGGRGSSRSNQPQHF.